The clone carrying this T cell receptor beta chain was counted many times. Antigen: not known. The CDR3 has 15 residues. Trimming left V 6 bases short and J 1 base short, with 14 bases between. The germline V gene has CDR1 MNHEY and CDR2 SVGAGI. From the multiplex PCR reads, TCRdb called clonotypes with MiXCR, one entry per CDR3 protein. The sample records about 230,000 distinct CDR3 sequences, about a third being singletons. Axillary draining lymph nodes of breast cancer patients supplied the node samples. The data were taken from a study of breast tumors, draining lymph nodes, adjacent tissues. Overall study findings and caveats: Compared with basal-like, luminal-like tumors shared significantly more repertoire with nontumor tissue. Tumor T cell lymph node origin was a supported hypothesis, not proven. Most tumor T cells seemingly derive from lymph node, then expand in tumor.

The sequence was collected from a female donor with breast cancer. Some clones in this sample may be carry-over from other donors' samples. The chain couples TRBV6-5 to TRBJ2-3, with D perhaps being TRBD1 or TRBD2 (6 bases each). The sample taken for sequencing was axillary lymph node tissue. As DNA, the CDR3 is TGTGCCAGCAGACAAGGGGGGTTCGGCACAGATACGCAGTATTTT. Its protein is CASRQGGFGTDTQYF.